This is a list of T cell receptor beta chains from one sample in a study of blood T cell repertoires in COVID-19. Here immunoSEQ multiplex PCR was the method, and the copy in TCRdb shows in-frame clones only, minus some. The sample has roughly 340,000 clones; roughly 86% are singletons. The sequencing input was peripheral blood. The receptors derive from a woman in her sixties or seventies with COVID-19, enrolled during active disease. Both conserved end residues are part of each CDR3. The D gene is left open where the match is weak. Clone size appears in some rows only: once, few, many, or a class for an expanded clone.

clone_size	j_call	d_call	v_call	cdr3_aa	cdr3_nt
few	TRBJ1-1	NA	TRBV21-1	CASSTRGAFF	TGTGCCAGCAGCACTCGAGGAGCTTTCTTT
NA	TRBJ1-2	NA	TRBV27	CASSLGGAFYGYTF	TGTGCCAGCAGTTTAGGAGGCGCGTTCTATGGCTACACCTTC
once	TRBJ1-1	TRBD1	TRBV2	CASRFSGTENTEAFF	TGTGCCAGCAGATTCTCCGGGACAGAAAACACTGAAGCTTTCTTT
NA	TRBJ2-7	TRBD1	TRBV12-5	CASGSGQGGFGYEQYF	TGTGCTAGTGGTTCGGGACAGGGAGGTTTCGGGTACGAGCAGTACTTC
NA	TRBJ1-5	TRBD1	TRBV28	CASSPGTGGLGQPQHF	TGTGCCAGCAGTCCGGGGACAGGGGGCCTAGGCCAGCCCCAGCATTTT
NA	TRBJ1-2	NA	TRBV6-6	CASSYSPENYGYTF	TGTGCCAGCAGTTACTCTCCGGAGAACTATGGCTACACCTTC
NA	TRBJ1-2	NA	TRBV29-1	CSVEEVWQGRGYTF	TGCAGCGTTGAAGAGGTTTGGCAGGGGCGAGGCTACACCTTC
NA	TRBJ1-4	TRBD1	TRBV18	CASSGQGDEKLFF	TGTGCCAGCTCCGGACAGGGCGATGAAAAACTGTTTTTT
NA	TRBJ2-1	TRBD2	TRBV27	CASSLSPSGGIEQFF	TGTGCCAGCAGTTTATCGCCTAGCGGGGGTATTGAGCAGTTCTTC
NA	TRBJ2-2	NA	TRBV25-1	CASSEPPGTNTGELFF	TGTGCCAGCAGTGAACCCCCAGGGACAAACACCGGGGAGCTGTTTTTT
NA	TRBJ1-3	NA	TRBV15	CATSRDISGNTIYF	TGTGCCACCAGCAGAGACATCTCTGGAAACACCATATATTTT
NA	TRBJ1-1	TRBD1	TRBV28	CASSLPRLGQEGSAFF	TGTGCCAGCTCCCTTCCGCGACTCGGACAGGAAGGAAGCGCTTTCTTT
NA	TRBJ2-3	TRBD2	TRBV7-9	CASSRGSGGGDTQYF	TGTGCCAGCAGCCGGGGAAGCGGGGGTGGAGATACGCAGTATTTT
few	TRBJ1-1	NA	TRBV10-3	CATLLTEVNTEAFF	TGTGCCACGTTGCTGACGGAGGTGAACACTGAAGCTTTCTTT
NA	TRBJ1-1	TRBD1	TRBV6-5	CASHRGNTEAFF	TGTGCCAGCCACAGGGGGAACACTGAAGCTTTCTTT
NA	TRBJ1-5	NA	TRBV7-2	CASTLASNQPQHF	TGTGCCAGCACCCTGGCTAGCAATCAGCCCCAGCATTTT
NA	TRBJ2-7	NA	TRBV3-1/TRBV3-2	CASSQVSPGTYEQYF	TGTGCCAGCAGCCAAGTTTCTCCAGGAACATACGAGCAGTACTTC
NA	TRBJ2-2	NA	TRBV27	CASSLGGATGELFF	TGTGCCAGCAGTTTAGGCGGGGCCACCGGGGAGCTGTTTTTT
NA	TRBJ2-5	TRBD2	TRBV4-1	CASSQTIAGGETQYF	TGCGCCAGCAGCCAAACTATAGCGGGGGGAGAGACCCAGTACTTC
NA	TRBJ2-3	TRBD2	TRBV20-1	CSASTSGSTDTQYF	TGCAGTGCGAGTACTAGCGGGAGCACAGATACGCAGTATTTT
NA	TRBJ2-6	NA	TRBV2	CASSPLSGANVLTF	TGTGCCAGCAGTCCCCTCTCTGGGGCCAACGTCCTGACTTTC
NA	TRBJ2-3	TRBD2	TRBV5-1	CASSLVPAGGPGFNTDTQYF	TGCGCCAGCAGCTTGGTACCAGCGGGGGGCCCCGGGTTTAACACAGATACGCAGTATTTT
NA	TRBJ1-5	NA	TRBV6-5	CASSYADNANQPQHF	TGTGCCAGCAGTTACGCGGACAATGCAAATCAGCCCCAGCATTTT
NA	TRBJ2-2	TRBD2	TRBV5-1	CASSTRTSGNTGELFF	TGCGCCAGCAGCACCCGGACTAGCGGGAACACCGGGGAGCTGTTTTTT
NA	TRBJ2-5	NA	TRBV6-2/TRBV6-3	CASSYLVNQETQYF	TGTGCCAGCAGTTACCTAGTTAACCAAGAGACCCAGTACTTC